The 9 T cell receptor beta chains in this list originate from one sample, sequenced in a study of cytomegalovirus exposure and HLA in healthy donors. PCR employed 60 Vbeta and 13 Jbeta primers. The data were produced by immunoSEQ multiplex PCR, yet TCRdb's version contains in-frame clones alone and is incomplete. The data hold about 82,000 clones, with approximately 80% observed a single time. The material sequenced was PBMCs. The receptors stem from a man in his forties or fifties in good health and CMV-seronegative.

The gene calls are TRBV19 and TRBJ2-2; TRBD1 matches at 7 bases. The CDR3 sequence is 16 residues long. V dropped 2 bases and J dropped 4; count of bases not matched to a gene: 7. Looked up from germline, CDR1 is LNHDA and CDR2 is SQIVND (reference sequence). CDR3 sequence reads: CASSIHRGQTTGELFF. The CDR3 DNA is TGTGCCAGTAGTATACACAGGGGACAGACCACCGGGGAGCTGTTTTTT.

The sample holds a few counts of this clone. This chain uses TRBV7-9 with TRBJ1-2, with D perhaps TRBD1 (6 bases). CDR3 length equals 14 residues. V lost 2 bases, J lost 11 bases, and 18 bases lay in between. From germline, CDR1 is SEHNR and CDR2 FQNEAQ (reference sequence). CDR3 sequence reads: CASSLIAGAQRYTF. For the CDR3, the DNA is TGTGCCAGCAGCTTAATCGCAGGGGCGCAGAGGTACACCTTC.

This clone showed up just a few times. This sequence joins TRBV6-5 and TRBJ1-1, with 7 bases lining up with TRBD1. The CDR3 length is 14 residues. V shed 7 bases and J 6 bases; nucleotides not matched to a gene: 11. Germline V gene data show CDR1 as MNHEY and CDR2 as SVGAGI. The DNA of the CDR3 is TGTGCCAGCACCCGACAGGGTGGAAAGGCTGAAGCTTTCTTT. This sequence encodes CASTRQGGKAEAFF.

The CDR3 sequence is CASSQRSGGAPDTQYF. The CDR3 region has the DNA TGTGCCAGCAGCCAGCGTAGCGGGGGGGCTCCCGATACGCAGTATTTT. V gene TRBV7-3 combines with J gene TRBJ2-3; 11 bases are shared with TRBD2. The CDR3 is 16 residues long. V was clipped by 5 bases and J by 6 bases; unmatched bases: 10. Germline CDR1 and CDR2: SGHTA and FQGTGA.

The chain carries TRBV30 and TRBJ1-3; D is unclear. This CDR3 is built from 12 residues. From germline, CDR1 is GTSNPN and CDR2 SVGIG (reference sequence). The V and J ends lost 3 bases and 4 bases respectively, with 7 bases between them. CDR3 region: CAWSGVGNTIYF. The CDR3 DNA reads TGTGCCTGGAGCGGGGTCGGAAACACCATATATTTT. The whole variable domain, remainder taken from reference TRBV30 and TRBJ1-3, is SQTIHQWPATLVQPVGSPLSLECTVEGTSNPNLYWYRQAAGRGLQLLFYSVGIGQISSEVPQNLSASRPQDRQFILSSKKLLLSDSGFYLCAWSGVGNTIYFGEGSWLTVV.

The chain uses TRBV12-5 and TRBJ1-5; no reliable D call. CDR1 is LGHNT, CDR2 FRNRAP, per germline. The V and J ends lost 4 bases and 3 bases respectively, with 7 bases between them. The CDR3 spans 13 residues. CDR3 amino acids: CASGSGFNQPQHF. The DNA of the CDR3 is TGTGCTAGTGGTTCGGGATTCAATCAGCCCCAGCATTTT.

The V call is TRBV10-3, the J call TRBJ1-2; D possibly corresponds to TRBD1 (6 bases). CDR3 length: 13 residues. Trimming shortened V by 10 bases and J by 8 bases, and 20 bases separated the two germline ends. Looked up from germline, CDR1 is ENHRY and CDR2 is SYGVKD. This CDR3 reads CATRDSGRGGYTF. The CDR3, as DNA: TGTGCCACCAGGGACTCCGGCAGGGGCGGCTACACCTTC.

This clone was recorded a few times. CDR3: CASSLRRGPYEQYF. The CDR3 region has the DNA TGTGCCAGCAGTTTACGCAGGGGGCCTTACGAGCAGTACTTC. The chain is built from TRBV28 and TRBJ2-7, with 8 bases that match TRBD1. Germline CDR1 is MDHEN and CDR2 is SYDVKM. This CDR3 is built from 14 residues. V shed 2 bases and J 4 bases; nucleotides not matched to a gene: 4.

The chain combines TRBV2 with TRBJ2-5; D is possibly TRBD1 (6 bases). Germline V gene data show CDR1 as SNHLY and CDR2 as FYNNEI. V dropped 5 bases and J dropped 5 bases, with 12 bases sitting between them. The CDR3 loop spans 13 amino acids. The CDR3 DNA reads as TGTGCCAGCAGTCCCAGGGGATCGGAGACCCAGTACTTC. Its protein is CASSPRGSETQYF.